Listed below are T cell receptor beta chains from one sample, sequenced in a study of PD-L1 blockade in urothelial cancer. TCRdb's copy holds only in-frame clones and misses some; the assay was immunoSEQ multiplex PCR. This table has 40,000 to 60,000 clones, 70% to 80% appearing once. Sequences were derived from PBMCs, sampled around atezolizumab (anti-PD-L1) treatment. These receptors came from a man between 70 and 80 years old with urothelial cancer. Each CDR3 is given with its conserved first and last residue. A D gene is named only where the DNA matches it firmly. Expanded clones get a size class; other rows say once, few or many, or leave the size out.

>-|TRBV30|many|TRBJ1-3
CARQGRKGTIYF
TGTGCCCGCCAGGGGCGAAAGGGCACCATATATTTT
>-|TRBV7-3|-|TRBJ2-1
CASSLRRANEQFF
TGTGCCAGCAGCTTAAGGAGGGCCAATGAGCAGTTCTTC
>-|TRBV6-6|-|TRBJ2-2
CASSYDTGRTGELFF
TGTGCCAGCAGTTACGATACAGGTCGAACCGGGGAGCTGTTTTTT
>TRBD1|TRBV25-1|few|TRBJ1-1
CASSELYTGGTEAFF
TGTGCCAGCAGTGAACTTTACACAGGGGGGACTGAAGCTTTCTTT
>TRBD2|TRBV5-1|few|TRBJ2-3
CASSSGLAGEGDTQYF
TGCGCCAGCAGCTCGGGTCTAGCGGGAGAGGGAGATACGCAGTATTTT
>-|TRBV7-7|-|TRBJ2-2
CASSLGGENTGELFF
TGTGCTAGCAGCTTAGGCGGGGAGAACACCGGGGAGCTGTTTTTT
>TRBD1|TRBV10-2|once|TRBJ2-5
CASSDWDRGLHGETQYF
TGCGCCAGCAGTGATTGGGACAGGGGGCTCCATGGGGAGACCCAGTACTTC
>TRBD1|TRBV10-3|few|TRBJ1-5
CAIWDSSSNQPQHF
TGTGCCATCTGGGACAGTAGTAGCAATCAGCCCCAGCATTTT
>TRBD2|TRBV9|-|TRBJ2-2
CASSASGRSTGELFF
TGTGCCAGCAGCGCTAGCGGGAGGTCCACCGGGGAGCTGTTTTTT
>-|TRBV18|-|TRBJ1-1
CASSDGQNTEAFF
TGTGCCAGCTCGGATGGACAGAACACTGAAGCTTTCTTT
>-|TRBV5-1|once|TRBJ1-4
CASSGTTSATNEKLFF
TGCGCCAGCAGTGGGACTACTTCGGCGACTAATGAAAAACTGTTTTTT
>-|TRBV6-1|-|TRBJ1-2
CASSEARRVNYGYTF
TGTGCCAGCAGTGAAGCGAGGAGGGTCAACTATGGCTACACCTTC
>-|TRBV7-6|-|TRBJ2-1
CASSPVRESEQFF
TGTGCCAGCAGCCCGGTTAGGGAGAGCGAGCAGTTCTTC
>TRBD2|TRBV2|-|TRBJ2-1
CASSSTVKRLAANEQFF
TGTGCCAGCAGTTCAACCGTTAAACGACTAGCGGCCAATGAGCAGTTCTTC
>-|TRBV7-6|-|TRBJ2-5
CASSLFGTTTALETQYF
TGTGCCAGCAGCTTATTCGGGACAACTACTGCCCTGGAGACCCAGTACTTC
>-|TRBV2|-|TRBJ2-1
CASSSKTSSYNEQFF
TGTGCCAGCAGTTCTAAGACTAGCTCCTACAATGAGCAGTTCTTC
>-|TRBV9|-|TRBJ2-1
CASSLGHSSNEQFF
TGTGCCAGCAGCCTAGGACACTCTTCCAATGAGCAGTTCTTC
>TRBD2|TRBV6-4|-|TRBJ2-1
CASSVDLGAGAGEQFF
TGTGCCAGCAGTGTTGACCTAGGAGCGGGAGCCGGTGAGCAGTTCTTC
>TRBD1|TRBV29-1|once|TRBJ1-5
CSVGGGGNQPQHF
TGCAGCGTTGGAGGGGGCGGCAATCAGCCCCAGCATTTT
>-|TRBV19|-|TRBJ2-7
CASSGAFVSGTYEQYF
TGTGCCAGTAGTGGCGCGTTCGTGAGCGGAACCTACGAGCAGTACTTC
>TRBD1|TRBV7-2|-|TRBJ1-1
CASSADRVWGMNTEAFF
TGTGCCAGCAGTGCGGACAGGGTCTGGGGAATGAACACTGAAGCTTTCTTT
>TRBD2|TRBV29-1|few|TRBJ2-1
CSVEEIGGRENEQFF
TGCAGCGTTGAAGAAATAGGCGGGAGGGAAAATGAGCAGTTCTTC
>TRBD1|TRBV19|few|TRBJ2-3
CASRLNRGLSGTDTQYF
TGTGCCAGTAGGCTAAACAGGGGGCTATCTGGCACAGATACGCAGTATTTT
>-|TRBV5-1|-|TRBJ2-1
CASSLEPGTYNEQFF
TGCGCCAGCAGCTTGGAGCCAGGGACCTACAATGAGCAGTTCTTC
>-|TRBV4-2|-|TRBJ2-1
CASSQEDDRLYNEQFF
TGTGCCAGCAGCCAAGAAGACGACAGGCTTTACAATGAGCAGTTCTTC
>-|TRBV5-1|-|TRBJ2-2
CASRPGPEAGELFF
TGCGCCAGCCGACCAGGCCCGGAGGCCGGGGAGCTGTTTTTT
>-|TRBV30|-|TRBJ1-4
CAWSRGEKLFF
TGTGCCTGGAGTCGGGGAGAAAAACTGTTTTTT
>-|TRBV19|-|TRBJ1-1
CASSLRVDDTEAFF
TGTGCCAGTAGTTTGAGGGTGGACGACACTGAAGCTTTCTTT
>-|TRBV20-1|-|TRBJ2-3
CSRQGTDTQYF
TGCAGCCGTCAGGGCACAGATACGCAGTATTTT
>-|TRBV5-1|-|TRBJ2-7
CASSLDRAGMDNEQYF
TGCGCCAGCAGCCTAGACCGGGCAGGGATGGACAACGAGCAGTACTTC
>-|TRBV27|-|TRBJ1-1
CASSTSGRGNTEAFF
TGTGCCAGCAGTACTTCAGGGCGTGGGAACACTGAAGCTTTCTTT
>TRBD2|TRBV5-1|-|TRBJ2-1
CASSVSSGSHNEQFF
TGCGCCAGCAGCGTATCTAGCGGGAGCCACAATGAGCAGTTCTTC
>-|TRBV28|-|TRBJ2-2
CASTTGSSGELFF
TGTGCCAGCACAACAGGGTCCTCCGGGGAGCTGTTTTTT
>TRBD1|TRBV5-1|-|TRBJ2-3
CASSLTGTGITDTQYF
TGCGCCAGCAGCTTGACCGGGACAGGGATCACAGATACGCAGTATTTT
>TRBD1|TRBV7-2|-|TRBJ2-5
CASSRGQYQETQYF
TGTGCCAGCAGCCGGGGACAGTACCAAGAGACCCAGTACTTC
>-|TRBV10-3|few|TRBJ2-3
CAISESDTGASTDTQYF
TGTGCCATCAGTGAGTCTGATACGGGAGCGAGCACAGATACGCAGTATTTT
>TRBD1|TRBV28|-|TRBJ1-5
CASSLSWGTGAGSQPQHF
TGTGCCAGCAGTTTATCCTGGGGGACAGGGGCCGGTAGTCAGCCCCAGCATTTT
>TRBD2|TRBV5-1|-|TRBJ2-1
CASAPLTSGTFYNEQFF
TGCGCCAGCGCGCCCCTCACTAGCGGTACCTTCTACAATGAGCAGTTCTTC
>-|TRBV7-3|-|TRBJ2-1
CASSLAAYNEQFF
TGTGCCAGCAGCTTGGCGGCCTACAATGAGCAGTTCTTC
>TRBD2|TRBV19|-|TRBJ2-1
CASSKGASGRRWNEQFF
TGTGCCAGTAGTAAGGGAGCTAGCGGGAGGAGGTGGAATGAGCAGTTCTTC